This T cell receptor (beta chain) derives from a study of T-cell reconstitution after alpha-beta-depleted transplantation in children. Study findings and constraints: About two months after transplant, alpha-beta T cells reportedly came from several hundred expanded graft clones. Elevated TCRbeta diversity at day 60 was traced, in some patients, to surviving recipient T cells and thymic progenitors.

Unique molecular identifiers were incorporated into the prepared TCRbeta library. TCRdb called the PCR reads again in MiXCR, with one record for every CDR3 protein. The sample lists about 440,000 distinct CDR3 sequences, about 45% occurring once. This clonotype was counted many times. Its antigen is undetermined. Germline CDR1 and CDR2: LGHNA and YSLEER. With 0 bases removed from V and 10 bases from J, the gap between germline ends came to 10 bases. The CDR3 length is 13 residues. The receptor was isolated from a girl aged 2-10 years with aplastic anemia, due to receive a stem cell transplant. V usage is TRBV4-3 and J usage is TRBJ2-1, with D perhaps TRBD1 (6 bases). The material sequenced was PBMCs, taken before TCRalphabeta/CD19-depleted stem cell transplant. The CDR3 sequence is CASSQEGGWEQFF. Here the CDR3 DNA reads TGCGCCAGCAGCCAAGAAGGGGGATGGGAGCAGTTCTTC.